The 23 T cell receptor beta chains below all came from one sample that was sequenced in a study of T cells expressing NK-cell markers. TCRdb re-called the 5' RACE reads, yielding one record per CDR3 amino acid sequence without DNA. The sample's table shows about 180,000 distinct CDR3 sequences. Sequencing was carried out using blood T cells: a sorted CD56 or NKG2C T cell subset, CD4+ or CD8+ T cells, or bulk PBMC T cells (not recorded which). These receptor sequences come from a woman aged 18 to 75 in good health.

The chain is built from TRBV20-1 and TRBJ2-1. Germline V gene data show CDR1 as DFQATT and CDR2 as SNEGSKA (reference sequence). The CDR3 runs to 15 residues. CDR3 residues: CSASTATTPRNEQFF.

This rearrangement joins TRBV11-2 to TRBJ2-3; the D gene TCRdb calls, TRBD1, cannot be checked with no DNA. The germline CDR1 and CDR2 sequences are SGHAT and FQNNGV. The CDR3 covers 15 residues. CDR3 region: CASGRAPGFTDTQYF. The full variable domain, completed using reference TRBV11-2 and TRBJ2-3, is EAGVAQSPRYKIIEKRQSVAFWCNPISGHATLYWYQQILGQGPKLLIQFQNNGVVDDSQLPKDRFSAERLKGVDSTLKIQPAKLEDSAVYLCASGRAPGFTDTQYFGPGTRLTVL.

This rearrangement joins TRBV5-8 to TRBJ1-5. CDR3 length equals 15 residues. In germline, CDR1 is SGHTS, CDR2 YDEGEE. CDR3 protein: CASSPGGLSNQPQHF. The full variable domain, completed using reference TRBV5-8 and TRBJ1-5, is EAGVTQSPTHLIKTRGQQATLRCSPISGHTSVYWYQQALGLGLQFLLWYDEGEERNRGNFPPRFSGRQFPNYSSELNVNALELEDSALYLCASSPGGLSNQPQHFGDGTRLSIL.

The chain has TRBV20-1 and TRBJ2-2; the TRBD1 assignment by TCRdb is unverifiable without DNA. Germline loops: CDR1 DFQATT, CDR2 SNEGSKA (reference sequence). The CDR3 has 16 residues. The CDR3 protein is CSAREGQLLNTGELFF.

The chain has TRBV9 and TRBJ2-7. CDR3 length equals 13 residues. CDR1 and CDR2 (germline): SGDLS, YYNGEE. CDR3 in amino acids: CASSATASYEQYF.

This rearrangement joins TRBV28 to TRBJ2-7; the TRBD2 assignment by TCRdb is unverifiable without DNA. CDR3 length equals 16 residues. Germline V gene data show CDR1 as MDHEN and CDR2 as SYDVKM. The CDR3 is CASSLIIAGSDYEQYF.

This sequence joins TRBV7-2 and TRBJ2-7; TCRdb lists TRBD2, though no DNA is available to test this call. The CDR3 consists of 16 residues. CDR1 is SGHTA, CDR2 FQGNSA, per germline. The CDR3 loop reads CASSGKLAAHSYEQYF.

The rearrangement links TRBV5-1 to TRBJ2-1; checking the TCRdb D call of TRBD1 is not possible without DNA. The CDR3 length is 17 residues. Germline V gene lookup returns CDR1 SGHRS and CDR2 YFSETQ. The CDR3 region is CASSLGPGRGDNNEQFF. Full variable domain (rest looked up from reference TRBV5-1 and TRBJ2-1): KAGVTQTPRYLIKTRGQQVTLSCSPISGHRSVSWYQQTPGQGLQFLFEYFSETQRNKGNFPGRFSGRQFSNSRSEMNVSTLELGDSALYLCASSLGPGRGDNNEQFFGPGTRLTVL.

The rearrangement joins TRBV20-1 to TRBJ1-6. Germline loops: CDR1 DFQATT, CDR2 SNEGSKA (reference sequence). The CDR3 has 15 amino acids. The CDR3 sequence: CSAIQRDSYNSPLHF.

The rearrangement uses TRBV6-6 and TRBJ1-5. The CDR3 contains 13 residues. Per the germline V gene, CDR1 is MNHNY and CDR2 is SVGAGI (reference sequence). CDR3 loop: CASTFSGNQPQHF.

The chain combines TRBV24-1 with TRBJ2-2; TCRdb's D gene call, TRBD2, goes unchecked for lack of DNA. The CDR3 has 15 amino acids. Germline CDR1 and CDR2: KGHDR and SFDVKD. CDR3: CATRRREGPAGELFF.

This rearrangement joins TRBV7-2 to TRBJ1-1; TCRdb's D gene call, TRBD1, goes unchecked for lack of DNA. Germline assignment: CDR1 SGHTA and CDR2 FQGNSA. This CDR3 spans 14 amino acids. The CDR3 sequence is CASSFVTGGPEAFF.

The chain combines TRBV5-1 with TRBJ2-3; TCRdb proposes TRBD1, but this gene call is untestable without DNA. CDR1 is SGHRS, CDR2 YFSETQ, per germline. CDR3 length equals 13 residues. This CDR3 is CASGGPGGDTQYF.

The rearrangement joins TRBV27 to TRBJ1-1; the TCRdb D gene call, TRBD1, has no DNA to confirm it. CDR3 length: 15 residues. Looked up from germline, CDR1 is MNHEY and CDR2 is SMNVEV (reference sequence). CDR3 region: CASITHRVGGTEAFF.

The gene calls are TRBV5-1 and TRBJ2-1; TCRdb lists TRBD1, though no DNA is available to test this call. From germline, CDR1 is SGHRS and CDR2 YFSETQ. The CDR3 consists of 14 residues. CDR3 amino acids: CASSPVGGLDEQFF.

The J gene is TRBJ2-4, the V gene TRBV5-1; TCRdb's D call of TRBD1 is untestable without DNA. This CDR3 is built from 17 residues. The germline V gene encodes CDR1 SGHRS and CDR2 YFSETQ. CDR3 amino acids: CASSRSPGRPRTDIQYF.

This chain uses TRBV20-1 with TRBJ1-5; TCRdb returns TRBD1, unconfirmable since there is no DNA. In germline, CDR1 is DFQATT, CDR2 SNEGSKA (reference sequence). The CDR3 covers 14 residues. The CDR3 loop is CSAKTGSSNQPQHF.

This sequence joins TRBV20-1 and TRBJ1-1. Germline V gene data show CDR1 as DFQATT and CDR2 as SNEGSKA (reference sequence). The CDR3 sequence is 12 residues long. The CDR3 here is CSATPGRTEAFF.

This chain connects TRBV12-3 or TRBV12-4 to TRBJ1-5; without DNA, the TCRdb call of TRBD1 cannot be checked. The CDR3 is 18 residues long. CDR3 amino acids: CASSLVGTGSYSNQPQHF.

The CDR3 protein is CSARSGYYGYTF. V is TRBV20-1 and J is TRBJ1-2. Germline V gene data show CDR1 as DFQATT and CDR2 as SNEGSKA (reference sequence). The CDR3 consists of 12 residues.

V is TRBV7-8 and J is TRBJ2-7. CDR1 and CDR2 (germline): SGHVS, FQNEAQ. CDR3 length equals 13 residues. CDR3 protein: CASSSDGSYEQYF.

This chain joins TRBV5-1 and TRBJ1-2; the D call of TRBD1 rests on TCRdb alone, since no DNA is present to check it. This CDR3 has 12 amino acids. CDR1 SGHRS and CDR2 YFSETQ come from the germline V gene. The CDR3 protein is CASSPQGSGYTF.

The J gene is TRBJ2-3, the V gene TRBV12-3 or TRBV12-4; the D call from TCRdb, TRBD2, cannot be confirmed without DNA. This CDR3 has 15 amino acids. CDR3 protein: CASSLGGRDADTQYF.